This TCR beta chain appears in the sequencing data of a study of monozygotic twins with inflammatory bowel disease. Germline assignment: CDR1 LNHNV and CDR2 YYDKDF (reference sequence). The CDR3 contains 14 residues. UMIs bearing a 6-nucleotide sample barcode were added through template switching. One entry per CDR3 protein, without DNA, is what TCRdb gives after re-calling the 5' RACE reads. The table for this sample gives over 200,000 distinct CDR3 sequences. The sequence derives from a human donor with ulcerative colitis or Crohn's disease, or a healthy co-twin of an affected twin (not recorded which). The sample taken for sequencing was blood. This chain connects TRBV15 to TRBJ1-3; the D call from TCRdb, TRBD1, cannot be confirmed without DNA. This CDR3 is CATSRTGVRNTIYF.